The 14 T cell receptor beta chains listed next were all sequenced from one sample in a study of cytomegalovirus exposure and HLA in healthy donors. This PCR relied on a set of 60 Vbeta primers and 13 Jbeta primers. This table comes from immunoSEQ multiplex PCR, and its TCRdb copy is limited to in-frame clones, with some not included. Found here are 180,000 or so clones, around three quarters of them singletons; the top ten hold under 2%. Sequencing used PBMCs. Source of these receptors: a woman in her twenties or thirties in good health and CMV-seronegative.

This chain joins TRBV18 and TRBJ2-1; 7 nucleotides line up with TRBD1. The CDR3 totals 15 residues. V dropped 1 base and J dropped 7; count of bases not matched to a gene: 7. Germline V gives CDR1 KGHSH, CDR2 LQKENI. CDR3 in DNA: TGTGCCAGCTCACCACTTCGACAGGGCTTAAATGAGCAGTTCTTC. Translation: CASSPLRQGLNEQFF.

The chain couples TRBV4-1 to TRBJ2-5, with 9 positions matching TRBD2. This CDR3 comprises 18 residues. In germline, CDR1 is MGHRA, CDR2 YSYEKL. The V gene end was trimmed by 0 bases and the J gene end by 4 bases; junction bases not matched to a gene: 12. The CDR3 spells CASSQDTSGPRWGETQYF. The CDR3 nucleotides are TGCGCCAGCAGCCAAGATACTAGCGGGCCGCGCTGGGGAGAGACCCAGTACTTC.

V gene TRBV6-6 combines with J gene TRBJ1-5; tentatively, D is TRBD1 (5 bases). The V end lost 2 bases, the J end lost 5 bases, and 13 bases lay between the germline ends. CDR1 MNHNY and CDR2 SVGAGI come from the germline V gene (reference sequence). This CDR3 is 15 amino acids long. The CDR3 coding sequence is TGTGCCAGCAGTTACACAGGAACCCCCGATCAGCCCCAGCATTTT. This sequence encodes CASSYTGTPDQPQHF.

The chain links TRBV10-3 to TRBJ2-7; tentatively, D is TRBD2 (6 bases). This CDR3 is built from 14 residues. The germline V and J ends were trimmed by 4 bases and 0 bases, with 10 bases remaining between them. CDR1 is ENHRY and CDR2 is SYGVKD in the germline V gene. In DNA form, the CDR3 reads TGTGCCATCAGTGCGGGGGTTAACTCCTACGAGCAGTACTTC. It is translated as CAISAGVNSYEQYF.

The chain links TRBV7-8 to TRBJ2-1, with D possibly TRBD1 on 5 matching bases. The CDR3 consists of 15 residues. Germline CDR1 SGHVS, CDR2 FQNEAQ. The V end lost 5 bases, the J end lost 8 bases, and 19 bases lay between the germline ends. The CDR3 reads CASSPRTLTVHEQFF. The CDR3 DNA reads as TGTGCCAGCAGCCCTAGGACCCTGACAGTCCATGAGCAGTTCTTC.

The rearrangement uses TRBV7-9 and TRBJ2-3, with TRBD2 identical over 8 bases. The CDR3 loop spans 14 amino acids. V shed 7 bases and J 4 bases; nucleotides not matched to a gene: 7. Germline CDR1 is SEHNR and CDR2 is FQNEAQ (reference sequence). The CDR3 sequence is CASTIGGAPDTQYF. CDR3 bases: TGTGCCAGCACCATCGGGGGGGCCCCAGATACGCAGTATTTT.

The chain links TRBV4-1 to TRBJ1-5; 9 nucleotides align to TRBD1. There are 18 residues in the CDR3. CDR1 is MGHRA, CDR2 YSYEKL, per germline. V was clipped by 1 base and J by 2 bases; unmatched bases: 9. The CDR3 coding sequence is TGCGCCAGCAGCCAAGCGACACAGGGGGCGCAGGGCAATCAGCCCCAGCATTTT. Translation gives CASSQATQGAQGNQPQHF.

This rearrangement joins TRBV4-1 to TRBJ2-7; the D is unclear. The CDR3 totals 12 residues. With 8 bases removed from V and 4 bases from J, the gap between germline ends came to 12 bases. Germline V gene lookup returns CDR1 MGHRA and CDR2 YSYEKL. CDR3 bases: TGCGCCAGCGCGGCCCCCTCTTACGAGCAGTACTTC. This gives the protein CASAAPSYEQYF.

This clone is a singleton in its sample. CDR3 DNA: TGTGCCTGGAGGGCCGGGACAGGGGCGACTAGCGGGGGGAAACCTCACAATGAGCAGTTCTTC. Protein: CAWRAGTGATSGGKPHNEQFF. The chain recombines TRBV30 with TRBJ2-1; TRBD2 matches 13 bases. This CDR3 contains 21 residues. Germline assignment: CDR1 GTSNPN and CDR2 SVGIG (reference sequence). V lost 3 bases to trimming and J lost 5 bases; unmatched junction nucleotides: 22. The variable domain in full, with the rest retrieved from reference TRBV30 and TRBJ2-1, is SQTIHQWPATLVQPVGSPLSLECTVEGTSNPNLYWYRQAAGRGLQLLFYSVGIGQISSEVPQNLSASRPQDRQFILSSKKLLLSDSGFYLCAWRAGTGATSGGKPHNEQFFGPGTRLTVL.

This chain uses TRBV5-1 with TRBJ1-1, with 8 nucleotides matching TRBD1. Germline CDR1 and CDR2: SGHRS and YFSETQ. Unmatched junction bases numbered 7, after V lost 5 bases and J lost 1 base. CDR3 length equals 15 residues. DNA for the CDR3: TGCGCCAGCAGACCCAGACAGGGGACGAACACTGAAGCTTTCTTT. Translation: CASRPRQGTNTEAFF.

This clone has a single count. The gene calls are TRBV14 and TRBJ2-1, with TRBD2 identical over 8 bases. Germline CDR1 SGHDN, CDR2 FVKESK. V dropped 4 bases and J dropped 4; count of bases not matched to a gene: 15. The CDR3 contains 18 residues. The CDR3 region is CASSPTYESGGDYNEQFF. Here the CDR3 DNA reads TGTGCCAGCAGCCCGACGTACGAGAGCGGGGGAGATTACAATGAGCAGTTCTTC.

The chain uses TRBV7-2 and TRBJ2-4; TRBD2 matches at 8 bases. With 5 bases clipped from V and 1 base from J, the junction kept 7 bases outside the gene matches. The CDR3 is made up of 16 amino acids. Germline V CDR1 and CDR2: SGHTA, FQGNSA. The CDR3 DNA is TGTGCCAGCAGCCCCCGGGGGGGCTTGGCCAAAAACATTCAGTACTTC. It is translated as CASSPRGGLAKNIQYF.

The chain recombines TRBV7-9 with TRBJ2-2; tentatively, D is TRBD1 (6 bases). V lost 5 bases and J 2 bases, leaving 9 bases between the germline ends. Germline lookup yields CDR1 SEHNR and CDR2 FQNEAQ (reference sequence). This CDR3 has 14 residues. The CDR3: CASSPDRNTGELFF. In DNA form, the CDR3 reads TGTGCCAGCAGCCCGGACAGAAACACCGGGGAGCTGTTTTTT. Based on the CDR3 plus reference TRBV7-9 and TRBJ2-2, the full variable domain is DTGVSQNPRHKITKRGQNVTFRCDPISEHNRLYWYRQTLGQGPEFLTYFQNEAQLEKSRLLSDRFSAERPKGSFSTLEIQRTEQGDSAMYLCASSPDRNTGELFFGEGSRLTVL.

This rearrangement joins TRBV2 to TRBJ1-2; TRBD1 is a possible D gene (5 bases). The CDR3 contains 13 residues. V lost 7 bases to trimming and J lost 4 bases, with 13 bases between them. Looked up from germline, CDR1 is SNHLY and CDR2 is FYNNEI. CDR3 protein: CASTGLSVYGYTF. For the CDR3, the DNA is TGTGCCAGCACGGGACTTTCGGTCTATGGCTACACCTTC.